This TCR beta chain was identified during a study of blood T cell repertoires in COVID-19. The assay was immunoSEQ multiplex PCR, and TCRdb's table has in-frame clones only and misses some. The sample gives about 130,000 clones, 81% of which show up once; roughly 17% is in the top ten. Germline CDR1 and CDR2: SGHRS and YFSETQ. The length of the CDR3 is 13 residues. V was shortened by 2 bases and J by 4 bases, with 9 bases between the two germline ends. The sequence derives from a man aged 25 to 40 with COVID-19, enrolled during active disease. The V gene is TRBV5-1, the J gene TRBJ2-5; D uncertain. The specimen was peripheral blood. The CDR3 coding sequence is TGCGCCAGCAGCTTAAGACTTGGAGAGACCCAGTACTTC. The encoded protein is CASSLRLGETQYF.